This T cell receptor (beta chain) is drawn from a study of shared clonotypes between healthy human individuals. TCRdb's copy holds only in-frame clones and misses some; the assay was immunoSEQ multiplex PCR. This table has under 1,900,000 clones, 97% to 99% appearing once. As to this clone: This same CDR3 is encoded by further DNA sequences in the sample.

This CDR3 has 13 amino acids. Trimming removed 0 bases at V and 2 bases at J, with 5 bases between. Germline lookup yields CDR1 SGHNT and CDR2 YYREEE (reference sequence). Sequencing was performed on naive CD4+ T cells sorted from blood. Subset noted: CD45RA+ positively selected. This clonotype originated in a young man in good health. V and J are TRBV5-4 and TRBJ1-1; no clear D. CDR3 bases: TGTGCCAGCAGCTTGGGGCGAAACACTGAAGCTTTCTTT. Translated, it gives CASSLGRNTEAFF. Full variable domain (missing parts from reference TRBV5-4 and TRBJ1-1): ETGVTQSPTHLIKTRGQQVTLRCSSQSGHNTVSWYQQALGQGPQFIFQYYREEENGRGNFPPRFSGLQFPNYSSELNVNALELDDSALYLCASSLGRNTEAFFGQGTRLTVV.